This is a list of T cell receptor beta chains from one sample in a study of control samples from healthy donors and cancer patients. This table comes from immunoSEQ multiplex PCR, and its TCRdb copy is limited to in-frame clones, with some not included. The sample consists of fewer than 30,000 clones, around 87% of them appearing once. The sequencing input was PBMCs. These TCRs come from a woman aged 40 to 50 with lung cancer. CDR3s include the opening cysteine and the closing phenylalanine or tryptophan. Fields, in order: J gene, clone size, V gene, D gene, CDR3 protein, CDR3 DNA. D genes are given only for firm matches. Expanded clones are given a class, and other clones once, few, many or no size at all.

J: TRBJ1-1; size: -; V: TRBV5-4; D: -; CDR3: CASSHTGNTEAFF; DNA: TGTGCCAGCAGCCATACAGGAAACACTGAAGCTTTCTTT
J: TRBJ1-2; size: -; V: TRBV25-1; D: TRBD1; CDR3: CASSESSDREGGYTF; DNA: TGTGCCAGCAGTGAATCTAGCGACAGGGAGGGTGGCTACACCTTC
J: TRBJ1-1; size: -; V: TRBV29-1; D: -; CDR3: CSALEPAAEAFF; DNA: TGCAGCGCCCTGGAACCTGCGGCTGAAGCTTTCTTT
J: TRBJ2-1; size: -; V: TRBV2; D: -; CDR3: CASSVGQYNEQFF; DNA: TGTGCCAGCAGTGTGGGGCAGTACAATGAGCAGTTCTTC
J: TRBJ1-1; size: few; V: TRBV4-3; D: -; CDR3: CASSRGENTEAFF; DNA: TGCGCCAGCAGCCGGGGGGAGAACACTGAAGCTTTCTTT
J: TRBJ1-1; size: -; V: TRBV5-1; D: TRBD1; CDR3: CASTLQGAESAEAFF; DNA: TGCGCCAGCACCCTACAGGGGGCAGAGAGCGCTGAAGCTTTCTTT
J: TRBJ1-6; size: -; V: TRBV4-1; D: -; CDR3: CASSQPGRSSYNSPLHF; DNA: TGCGCCAGCAGCCAACCAGGACGGAGCTCCTATAATTCACCCCTCCACTTT
J: TRBJ2-1; size: -; V: TRBV18; D: TRBD2; CDR3: CASSPGSGGSPLYNEQFF; DNA: TGTGCCAGCTCACCAGGTAGCGGGGGTTCTCCCCTCTACAATGAGCAGTTCTTC
J: TRBJ2-5; size: once; V: TRBV21-1; D: -; CDR3: CASSKARRRTYQETQYF; DNA: TGTGCCAGCAGCAAAGCTCGGCGTCGGACGTACCAAGAGACCCAGTACTTC
J: TRBJ1-4; size: -; V: TRBV18; D: -; CDR3: CASSPATNEKLFF; DNA: TGTGCCAGCTCACCCGCAACTAATGAAAAACTGTTTTTT
J: TRBJ2-3; size: -; V: TRBV7-2; D: -; CDR3: CASSLAPGGSTDTQYF; DNA: TGTGCCAGCAGCTTAGCGCCCGGGGGTAGCACAGATACGCAGTATTTT
J: TRBJ1-1; size: once; V: TRBV19; D: TRBD1; CDR3: CASTDRARNTEAFF; DNA: TGTGCCAGCACTGACAGGGCCCGTAACACTGAAGCTTTCTTT
J: TRBJ2-1; size: -; V: TRBV18; D: TRBD2; CDR3: CASSLGTSGGARNEQFF; DNA: TGTGCCAGCTCACTCGGGACTAGCGGGGGGGCAAGGAATGAGCAGTTCTTC
J: TRBJ2-7; size: -; V: TRBV4-2; D: -; CDR3: CASSQGDEQYF; DNA: TGTGCCAGCAGCCAAGGGGACGAGCAGTACTTC
J: TRBJ2-1; size: -; V: TRBV11-2; D: -; CDR3: CASSLGGSSYNEQFF; DNA: TGTGCCAGCAGCTTAGGGGGGAGCTCCTACAATGAGCAGTTCTTC
J: TRBJ1-2; size: -; V: TRBV5-4; D: TRBD1; CDR3: CASSSSGQRVSYGYTF; DNA: TGTGCCAGCAGCTCATCGGGACAGAGGGTGAGCTATGGCTACACCTTC
J: TRBJ1-1; size: -; V: TRBV5-4; D: -; CDR3: CASSLSRQNTEAFF; DNA: TGTGCCAGCAGCTTGAGCCGACAAAACACTGAAGCTTTCTTT
J: TRBJ2-7; size: -; V: TRBV6-2/TRBV6-3; D: -; CDR3: CASSSLGGGFYEQYF; DNA: TGTGCCAGCAGTTCTCTGGGAGGGGGCTTCTACGAGCAGTACTTC
J: TRBJ2-3; size: -; V: TRBV6-1; D: TRBD2; CDR3: CASSGGTSGGHGDTQYF; DNA: TGTGCCAGCAGTGGCGGGACTAGCGGGGGCCATGGGGATACGCAGTATTTT
J: TRBJ2-7; size: -; V: TRBV6-2/TRBV6-3; D: -; CDR3: CASSSAGGAFYEQYF; DNA: TGTGCCAGCAGTTCCGCAGGGGGGGCTTTCTACGAGCAGTACTTC
J: TRBJ1-1; size: -; V: TRBV30; D: -; CDR3: CAWTPAGNTEAFF; DNA: TGTGCCTGGACGCCAGCTGGGAACACTGAAGCTTTCTTT
J: TRBJ2-3; size: -; V: TRBV6-1; D: -; CDR3: CASSEAGETWWSTDTQYF; DNA: TGTGCCAGCAGTGAAGCGGGTGAGACCTGGTGGTCCACAGATACGCAGTATTTT
J: TRBJ1-3; size: -; V: TRBV5-6; D: -; CDR3: CASSLRPWYSGNTIYF; DNA: TGTGCCAGCAGCTTGCGACCGTGGTACTCTGGAAACACCATATATTTT
J: TRBJ2-4; size: -; V: TRBV19; D: TRBD1; CDR3: CASSITGESQNIQYF; DNA: TGTGCCAGTAGTATAACAGGGGAATCCCAAAACATTCAGTACTTC
J: TRBJ2-7; size: -; V: TRBV7-2; D: -; CDR3: CASSPLLGTYEQYF; DNA: TGTGCCAGCAGCCCTCTTCTTGGAACCTACGAGCAGTACTTC
J: TRBJ2-1; size: -; V: TRBV19; D: -; CDR3: CASSIDTYNEQFF; DNA: TGTGCCAGTAGTATAGATACTTACAATGAGCAGTTCTTC
J: TRBJ1-1; size: once; V: TRBV6-5; D: TRBD1; CDR3: CATRTGEDTEAFF; DNA: TGTGCCACCCGGACAGGGGAAGACACTGAAGCTTTCTTT
J: TRBJ2-3; size: -; V: TRBV9; D: -; CDR3: CASSPRGRTADTQYF; DNA: TGTGCCAGCAGCCCGCGGGGACGGACGGCAGATACGCAGTATTTT
J: TRBJ2-7; size: once; V: TRBV20-1; D: -; CDR3: CSASRGYEQYF; DNA: TGCAGTGCTAGCCGGGGCTACGAGCAGTACTTC
J: TRBJ1-5; size: few; V: TRBV6-1; D: -; CDR3: CASSDSNQPQHF; DNA: TGTGCCAGCAGTGATAGCAATCAGCCCCAGCATTTT
J: TRBJ1-1; size: -; V: TRBV24-1; D: -; CDR3: CATSDLGNTEAFF; DNA: TGTGCCACCAGTGATTTAGGGAACACTGAAGCTTTCTTT
J: TRBJ2-7; size: -; V: TRBV12-3/TRBV12-4; D: -; CDR3: CASSWTERYEQYF; DNA: TGTGCCAGCAGTTGGACGGAGAGATACGAGCAGTACTTC
J: TRBJ1-1; size: -; V: TRBV3-1/TRBV3-2; D: TRBD1; CDR3: CASRKQGRGVNTEAFF; DNA: TGTGCCAGCAGGAAACAGGGGCGGGGGGTGAACACTGAAGCTTTCTTT
J: TRBJ1-3; size: once; V: TRBV6-1; D: -; CDR3: CASSEWGTAGNTIYF; DNA: TGTGCCAGCAGTGAATGGGGGACTGCTGGAAACACCATATATTTT
J: TRBJ1-3; size: few; V: TRBV7-9; D: -; CDR3: CASSPQGLAGNTIYF; DNA: TGTGCCAGCAGCCCACAGGGATTGGCTGGAAACACCATATATTTT
J: TRBJ2-3; size: once; V: TRBV19; D: -; CDR3: CASSIRRGATDTQYF; DNA: TGTGCCAGTAGTATACGTCGGGGGGCGACAGATACGCAGTATTTT
J: TRBJ1-6; size: -; V: TRBV30; D: -; CDR3: CAWTGAPLDSPLHF; DNA: TGTGCCTGGACGGGGGCGCCTTTGGATTCACCCCTCCACTTT
J: TRBJ2-7; size: -; V: TRBV5-1; D: TRBD1; CDR3: CASSLAGGQSEQYF; DNA: TGCGCCAGCAGCTTGGCAGGGGGCCAAAGCGAGCAGTACTTC
J: TRBJ2-5; size: -; V: TRBV11-3; D: -; CDR3: CASSPRGARQETQYF; DNA: TGTGCCAGCAGCCCCCGAGGGGCGCGCCAAGAGACCCAGTACTTC
J: TRBJ2-5; size: -; V: TRBV30; D: -; CDR3: CAWTPGGETQYF; DNA: TGTGCCTGGACCCCAGGGGGGGAGACCCAGTACTTC
J: TRBJ2-4; size: -; V: TRBV30; D: TRBD1; CDR3: CASRGLAKNIQYF; DNA: TGTGCCTCCAGGGGGCTAGCCAAAAACATTCAGTACTTC
J: TRBJ2-1; size: -; V: TRBV4-3; D: -; CDR3: CASSLVGENEQFF; DNA: TGCGCCAGCAGCCTCGTAGGCGAGAATGAGCAGTTCTTC
J: TRBJ1-1; size: -; V: TRBV2; D: -; CDR3: CASRVSPGNMNTEAFF; DNA: TGTGCCAGCAGAGTGTCTCCCGGGAACATGAACACTGAAGCTTTCTTT
J: TRBJ1-4; size: -; V: TRBV4-1; D: -; CDR3: CASSQVGGRAEKLFF; DNA: TGCGCCAGCAGCCAAGTTGGCGGCAGGGCCGAAAAACTGTTTTTT
J: TRBJ2-2; size: few; V: TRBV24-1; D: -; CDR3: CATSDFRATGELFF; DNA: TGTGCCACCAGTGATTTCAGGGCCACCGGGGAGCTGTTTTTT
J: TRBJ1-5; size: -; V: TRBV7-8; D: TRBD1; CDR3: CASSSGTGGQPQHF; DNA: TGTGCCAGCAGCTCCGGGACAGGGGGACAGCCCCAGCATTTT
J: TRBJ1-5; size: -; V: TRBV27; D: TRBD1; CDR3: CASSSGQGIHSNQPQHF; DNA: TGTGCCAGCAGTTCGGGACAGGGGATTCATAGCAATCAGCCCCAGCATTTT
J: TRBJ1-1; size: -; V: TRBV7-2; D: -; CDR3: CASSLRQASLNTEAFF; DNA: TGTGCCAGCAGCCTAAGGCAGGCTAGTCTGAACACTGAAGCTTTCTTT
J: TRBJ2-7; size: -; V: TRBV6-6; D: -; CDR3: CASSSLYEQYF; DNA: TGTGCCAGCAGTTCCCTCTACGAGCAGTACTTC
J: TRBJ2-2; size: -; V: TRBV7-2; D: -; CDR3: CASSLRNTGELFF; DNA: TGTGCCAGCAGCTTAAGGAACACCGGGGAGCTGTTTTTT
J: TRBJ1-1; size: -; V: TRBV18; D: -; CDR3: CASSPSSPEAFF; DNA: TGTGCCAGCTCACCATCTTCACCTGAAGCTTTCTTT
J: TRBJ2-7; size: -; V: TRBV11-2; D: TRBD2; CDR3: CASSPRGDGGYEQYF; DNA: TGTGCCAGCAGCCCCCGGGGGGACGGAGGGTACGAGCAGTACTTC
J: TRBJ2-2; size: few; V: TRBV4-1; D: -; CDR3: CASSQEVSPNTGELFF; DNA: TGCGCCAGCAGCCAAGAAGTCAGCCCGAACACCGGGGAGCTGTTTTTT
J: TRBJ2-3; size: -; V: TRBV6-4; D: TRBD2; CDR3: CASSERGGTDTQYF; DNA: TGTGCCAGCAGTGAGCGGGGGGGCACAGATACGCAGTATTTT
J: TRBJ2-2; size: -; V: TRBV5-1; D: -; CDR3: CASSLLAGSNTGELFF; DNA: TGCGCCAGCAGCTTGTTGGCAGGGAGTAACACCGGGGAGCTGTTTTTT
J: TRBJ1-3; size: -; V: TRBV30; D: -; CDR3: CAWSGGYSGNTIYF; DNA: TGTGCCTGGAGTGGTGGTTACTCTGGAAACACCATATATTTT
J: TRBJ2-7; size: -; V: TRBV25-1; D: -; CDR3: CASSGHRAPYEQYF; DNA: TGTGCCAGCAGTGGTCACAGGGCCCCCTACGAGCAGTACTTC
J: TRBJ2-1; size: -; V: TRBV7-8; D: TRBD2; CDR3: CASRTSGGYNEQFF; DNA: TGTGCCAGCAGGACTAGCGGGGGGTACAATGAGCAGTTCTTC
J: TRBJ1-2; size: -; V: TRBV7-9; D: TRBD1; CDR3: CASSLDGTGGFYGYTF; DNA: TGTGCCAGCAGCTTAGATGGGACAGGGGGTTTTTACGGCTACACCTTC